What follows describes a single T cell receptor (beta chain). This clone was seen a handful of times. It has no known antigen specificity. No base-level quality is on record; no much larger clone is a single base apart. Approximately 2 micrograms of genomic DNA were extracted from cryopreserved PBMCs for TCR beta library preparation. Longitudinal blood samples from CLL patients receiving ibrutinib monotherapy were subjected to high-throughput TCR beta sequencing. The patients took part in an open-label, single-center phase 2 trial of ibrutinib monotherapy. The data stem from a study of cytotoxic CD8 clonotypes in ibrutinib-treated CLL (dated by TCRdb to the early 2020s). Regarding the research as a whole: The cohort had 11 relapsed/refractory and about 15 treatment-naive patients; about 17 were IGHV unmutated. Cryopreserved peripheral blood mononuclear cells were obtained prior to treatment, at the time of response, and at either disease progression or sustained remission. Of the 86 people in the trial, around 24 had longitudinal samples available. Responses were partial in some 24 patients and complete in 2; after median around 68 months follow-up, about 14 stayed in remission and some twelve progressed. On average, each sample had approximately 250,000 productive templates and almost 95,000 productive rearrangements. All remission and progressive disease samples were collected while patients were still receiving ibrutinib. The response samples were drawn at a median of approximately twelve months into treatment, with a range of about 6 to 40 months.

On a MiSeq, deep resolution sequencing aimed for a depth between 1 in 1 million and 1 in 200,000 T cells, with each clonotype covered 10x on average. The immunoSEQ hsTCRB Kit was used to generate the TCR beta libraries. For the original study's pipeline: The data were analyzed with ImmunoSEQ Analyzer and ImmunoSEQ Data Assistant, and V, D and J gene assignments followed IMGT definitions. Clonality, which ranges from 0 to 1, was calculated by subtracting the normalized Shannon entropy of productive rearrangement frequencies from one. Only overrepresented clonotypes making up at least 0.05% of the repertoire of each patient were included in the public clonotype analysis. About a dozen age-matched healthy donor repertoires from immuneACCESS served as clonality controls. As stored in TCRdb, this immuneACCESS dataset retains in-frame rearrangements with V and J assigned. A fraction of the clones does not appear; measured against another copy, unresolved V genes explain less than half of the discrepancy, and the remainder lacks a known reason. V and J calls plus clone size are reproduced from that table; the DNA served to infer D and trimming. For this sample there are some 350,000 clones; roughly 71% appear just once. Approximately 6% of the sample lies in the top ten.

The research as a whole found: Sustained-remission and progressing patients did not have matched sampling times, and lymph node repertoires were not examined. Baseline clonality exceeded that of age-matched healthy donors and correlated strongly with circulating CD8+ T-cell counts. Public clonotypes were found to be uncommon and were observed to contract or remain stable during treatment; the increase in clonality was shown to reflect expansion of private clonotypes at ibrutinib response. At ibrutinib response clonality went up, during sustained remission it held steady, and at progression it dropped back toward baseline.

The specimen was PBMCs, collected after 36 months of ibrutinib treatment. The TCR sequence derives from a human donor with chronic lymphocytic leukemia.

The bases are TGTGCCAGCAGCGTAGGAGGTTCCGGGACCCAGTACTTC. This is translated as CASSVGGSGTQYF. The chain was built from TRBV9 and TRBJ2-5, with the D gene too uncertain to name. CDR1 SGDLS and CDR2 YYNGEE were looked up in the germline V gene. The CDR3 sequence holds 13 residues, the cysteine and phenylalanine included. The read is trimmed to its CDR3 DNA, 39 bases read in frame from base 1. V and J lose 0 bases and 7 bases, and a span of 10 bases separates them.